This record concerns one T cell receptor (beta chain) sequence. TCRdb itself ran the 5' RACE reads through MiXCR, one entry per CDR3 protein. The sample yields about 250,000 distinct CDR3 sequences, 30% to 35% seen once. These data are taken from a study of CD8 T cells in ankylosing spondylitis. This CDR3 is built from 13 residues. The germline gives CDR1 SQVTM, CDR2 ANQGSEA. Between the trimmed V and J ends, which lost 4 bases and 3 bases, there was a span of 12 bases. V usage is TRBV29-1 and J usage is TRBJ1-1; D is unresolved. Input material: blood, either unsorted or a sorted T cell fraction (not recorded which). The sequence came from a male donor with ankylosing spondylitis or in good health (not recorded which). This chain's CDR3 is CSVVPDWDTEAFF. The CDR3 region has the DNA TGCAGCGTTGTCCCGGACTGGGACACTGAAGCTTTCTTT. Drawing the rest from reference TRBV29-1 and TRBJ1-1, the complete variable domain is SAVISQKPSRDICQRGTSLTIQCQVDSQVTMMFWYRQQPGQSLTLIATANQGSEATYESGFVIDKFPISRPNLTFSTLTVSNMSPEDSSIYLCSVVPDWDTEAFFGQGTRLTVV.